This T cell receptor beta chain was documented in a study of post-analysis software for immune sequencing data. Germline CDR1 is MNHNY and CDR2 is SVGAGI (reference sequence). This CDR3 contains 13 residues. Unmatched junction bases numbered 6, after V lost 6 bases and J lost 10 bases. Unique molecular identifiers had been added to the TCR beta cDNA libraries. TCRdb re-called the PCR reads with MiXCR, one entry per CDR3 protein. The sample lists about 770,000 distinct CDR3 sequences, around 45% occurring once. Study-wide findings and caveats: With TRBV5-6, TRBV5-1 and TRBV20-1 included, about five TRBV segments were more frequent in patients than in controls.

Of note for this clonotype: Its antigen remains unknown.

The sequence was collected from a girl under 18 with multiple sclerosis. Sequencing used blood. This chain links TRBV6-6 with TRBJ2-3, with 11 nucleotides matching TRBD2. CDR3 protein: CASSQTSGSPQYF. CDR3 in DNA: TGTGCCAGCAGCCAAACTAGCGGGAGCCCGCAGTATTTT.